One sample yielded the 6 T cell receptor beta chains listed below, sequenced in a study of blood T cell repertoires in COVID-19. Data came from immunoSEQ multiplex PCR; TCRdb stores just in-frame clones and leaves some out. The repertoire holds about 140,000 clones, with 80% as singletons. Sequencing was carried out using peripheral blood. The source of these receptors is a woman aged 50 to 60 with acute or convalescent COVID-19.

The gene calls are TRBV4-3 and TRBJ2-3, with 10 positions matching TRBD2. The CDR3 spans 17 residues. CDR1 LGHNA and CDR2 YSLEER come from the germline V gene. V was pared by 0 bases and J by 5 bases, with 8 bases of the junction left unmatched. The CDR3 protein is CASSQEISGGARDTQYF. The DNA of the CDR3 is TGCGCCAGCAGCCAAGAAATAAGCGGGGGGGCCCGAGATACGCAGTATTTT.

The chain combines TRBV7-2 with TRBJ2-1; perhaps TRBD1 as D (5 bases). V lost 1 base to trimming and J lost 9 bases, with 16 bases between them. Germline CDR1 reads SGHTA; CDR2 reads FQGNSA. There are 15 residues in the CDR3. CDR3 DNA sequence: TGTGCCAGCAGCTTAGAAGGGCAGGGCCTCGCTGAGCAGTTCTTC. The encoded protein is CASSLEGQGLAEQFF.

The V gene is TRBV30, the J gene TRBJ1-6; D uncertain. CDR1 and CDR2 (germline): GTSNPN, SVGIG (reference sequence). Trimming left V 3 bases short and J 12 bases short, with 12 bases between. The CDR3 is made up of 12 amino acids. CDR3 region: CAWRAKGGPLHF. The DNA for the CDR3 is TGTGCCTGGAGGGCTAAAGGCGGACCCCTCCACTTT.

This chain links TRBV6-6 with TRBJ1-4; TRBD1 matches 10 bases. Trimming took 4 bases from V and 8 from J; bases not matched to a gene: 4. CDR3 length: 14 residues. CDR1 and CDR2 from the germline V gene are MNHNY and SVGAGI (reference sequence). This CDR3 reads CASSLGTGDEKLFF. In DNA form, the CDR3 reads TGTGCCAGCAGTTTGGGGACAGGGGACGAAAAACTGTTTTTT.

The chain uses TRBV5-5 and TRBJ1-2; D is possibly TRBD1 (6 bases). V lost 0 bases, J lost 4 bases, and 22 bases lay in between. From germline, CDR1 is SGHKS and CDR2 YYEKEE (reference sequence). The CDR3 loop spans 18 amino acids. CDR3 residues: CASSLERTVGAGTYGYTF. The CDR3 DNA follows: TGTGCCAGCAGCTTGGAACGGACAGTCGGAGCAGGGACCTATGGCTACACCTTC.

The rearrangement links TRBV7-2 to TRBJ1-5; 7 bases are shared with TRBD1. Germline CDR1 is SGHTA and CDR2 is FQGNSA. Trimming removed 2 bases from V and 5 bases from J; junction bases left unmatched: 3. The CDR3 has 14 amino acids. CDR3 in DNA: TGTGCCAGCAGCTTATCAGGGGGTGATCAGCCCCAGCATTTT. Encoded protein: CASSLSGGDQPQHF.